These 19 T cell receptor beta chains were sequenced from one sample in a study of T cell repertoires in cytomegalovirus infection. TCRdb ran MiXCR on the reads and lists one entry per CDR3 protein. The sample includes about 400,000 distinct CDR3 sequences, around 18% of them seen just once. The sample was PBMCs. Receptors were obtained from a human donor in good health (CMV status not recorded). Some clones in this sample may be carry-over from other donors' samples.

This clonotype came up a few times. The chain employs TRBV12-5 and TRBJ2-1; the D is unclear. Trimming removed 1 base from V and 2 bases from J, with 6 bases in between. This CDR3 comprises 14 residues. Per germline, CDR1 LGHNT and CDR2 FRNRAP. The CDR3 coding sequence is TGTGCTAGTGGTTTGGGCGGTACCTACAATGAGCAGTTCTTC. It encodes CASGLGGTYNEQFF.

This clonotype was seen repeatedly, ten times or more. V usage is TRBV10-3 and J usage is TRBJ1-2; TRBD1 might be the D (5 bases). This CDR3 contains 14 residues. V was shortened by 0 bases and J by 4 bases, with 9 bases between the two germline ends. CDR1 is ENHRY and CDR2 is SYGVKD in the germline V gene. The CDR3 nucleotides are TGTGCCATCAGTGAGTCTGGAGGGACCTATGGCTACACCTTC. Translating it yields CAISESGGTYGYTF.

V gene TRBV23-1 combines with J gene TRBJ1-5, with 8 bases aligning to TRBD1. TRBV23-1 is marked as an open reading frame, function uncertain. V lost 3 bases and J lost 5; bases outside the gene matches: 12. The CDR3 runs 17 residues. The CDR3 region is CASSQGRDKGQDQPQHF. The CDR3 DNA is TGCGCCAGCAGTCAGGGAAGGGACAAGGGACAGGATCAGCCCCAGCATTTT.

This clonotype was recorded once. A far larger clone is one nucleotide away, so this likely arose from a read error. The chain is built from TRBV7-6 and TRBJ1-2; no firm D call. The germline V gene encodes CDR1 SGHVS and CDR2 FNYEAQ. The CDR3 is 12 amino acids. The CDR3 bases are TGTGCCAGCGGCTTAACTGACTATGGCTACACCTTC. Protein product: CASGLTDYGYTF.

The CDR3 region has the DNA TGTGCCAGCAGCCCATTAGGACTGAGGGACTGGAGCACTGAAGCTTTCTTT. Amino acids: CASSPLGLRDWSTEAFF. The chain recombines TRBV11-2 with TRBJ1-1; tentative D call: TRBD1 (5 bases). The germline V gene encodes CDR1 SGHAT and CDR2 FQNNGV. The CDR3 totals 17 residues. V lost 5 bases, J lost 4 bases, and 23 bases lay in between.

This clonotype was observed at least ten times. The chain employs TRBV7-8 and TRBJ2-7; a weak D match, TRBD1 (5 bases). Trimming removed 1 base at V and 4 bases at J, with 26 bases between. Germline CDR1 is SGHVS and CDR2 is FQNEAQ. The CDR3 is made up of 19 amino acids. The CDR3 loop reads CASSLEMGLVKTVGYEQYF. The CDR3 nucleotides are TGTGCCAGCAGCTTAGAGATGGGGTTGGTTAAGACAGTCGGGTACGAGCAGTACTTC.

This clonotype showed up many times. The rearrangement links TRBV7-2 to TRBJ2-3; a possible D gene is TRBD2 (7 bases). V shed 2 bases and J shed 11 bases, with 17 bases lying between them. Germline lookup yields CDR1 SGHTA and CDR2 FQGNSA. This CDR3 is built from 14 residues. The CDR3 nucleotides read TGTGCCAGCAGCTTATCCCATCCGAGGGGGGGGCAGTATTTT. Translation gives CASSLSHPRGGQYF.

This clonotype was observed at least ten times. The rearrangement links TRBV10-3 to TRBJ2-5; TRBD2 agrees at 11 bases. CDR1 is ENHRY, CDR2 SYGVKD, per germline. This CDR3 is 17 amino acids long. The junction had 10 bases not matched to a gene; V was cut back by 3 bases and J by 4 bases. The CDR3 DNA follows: TGTGCCATCAGTGAAGGGCTAGCGGGGGGCCTTCTAGAGACCCAGTACTTC. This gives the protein CAISEGLAGGLLETQYF.

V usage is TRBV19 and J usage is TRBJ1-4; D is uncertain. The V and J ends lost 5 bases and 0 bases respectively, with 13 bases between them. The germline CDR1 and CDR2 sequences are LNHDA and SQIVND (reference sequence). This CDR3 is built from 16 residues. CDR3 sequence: CASSPGRPSTNEKLFF. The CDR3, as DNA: TGTGCCAGTAGTCCAGGACGGCCTTCAACTAATGAAAAACTGTTTTTT.

CDR3 in amino acids: CASSQVLGQGGTYEQYF. The CDR3 DNA reads as TGCGCCAGCAGCCAAGTACTAGGACAGGGTGGGACCTACGAGCAGTACTTC. V is TRBV4-1 and J is TRBJ2-7; 8 bases align to TRBD1. The CDR3 is 17 amino acids. V lost 1 base to trimming and J lost 2 bases; unmatched junction nucleotides: 10. Germline V gives CDR1 MGHRA, CDR2 YSYEKL.

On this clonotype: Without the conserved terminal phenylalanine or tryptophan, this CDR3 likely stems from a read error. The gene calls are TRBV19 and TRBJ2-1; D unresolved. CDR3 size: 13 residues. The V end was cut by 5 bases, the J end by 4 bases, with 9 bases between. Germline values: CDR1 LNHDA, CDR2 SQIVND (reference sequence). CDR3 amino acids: CASSPDPYNEQFY. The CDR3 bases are TGTGCCAGTAGTCCAGACCCGTACAATGAGCAGTTCTAC.

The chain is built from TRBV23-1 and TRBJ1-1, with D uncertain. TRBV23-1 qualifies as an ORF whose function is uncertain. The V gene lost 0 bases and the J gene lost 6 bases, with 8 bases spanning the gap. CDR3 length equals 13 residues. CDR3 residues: CASSQSGRPEAFF. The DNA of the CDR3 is TGCGCCAGCAGTCAATCGGGGAGGCCTGAAGCTTTCTTT.

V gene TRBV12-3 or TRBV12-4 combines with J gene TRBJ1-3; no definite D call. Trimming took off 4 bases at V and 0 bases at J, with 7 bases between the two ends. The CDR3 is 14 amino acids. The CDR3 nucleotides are TGTGCCAGCAGTTATTATTTCTCTGGAAACACCATATATTTT. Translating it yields CASSYYFSGNTIYF.

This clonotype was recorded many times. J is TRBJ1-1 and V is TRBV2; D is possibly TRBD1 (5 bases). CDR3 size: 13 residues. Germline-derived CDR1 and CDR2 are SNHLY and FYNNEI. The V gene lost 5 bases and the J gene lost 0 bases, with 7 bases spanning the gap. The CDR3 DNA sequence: TGTGCCAGCAGTAGGGACGTGAACACTGAAGCTTTCTTT. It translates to CASSRDVNTEAFF.

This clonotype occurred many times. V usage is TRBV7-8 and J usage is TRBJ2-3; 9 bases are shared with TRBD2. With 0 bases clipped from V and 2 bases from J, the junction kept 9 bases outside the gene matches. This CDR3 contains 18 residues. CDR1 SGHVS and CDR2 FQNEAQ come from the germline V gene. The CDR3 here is CASSLALWRGGSTDTQYF. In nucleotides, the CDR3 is TGTGCCAGCAGCTTAGCCCTCTGGCGGGGGGGCTCCACAGATACGCAGTATTTT.

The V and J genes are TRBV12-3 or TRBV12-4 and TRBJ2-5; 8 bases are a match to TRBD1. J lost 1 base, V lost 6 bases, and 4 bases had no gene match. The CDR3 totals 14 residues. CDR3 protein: CASSEGTGQETQYF. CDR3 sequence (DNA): TGTGCCAGCAGCGAAGGGACAGGCCAAGAGACCCAGTACTTC.

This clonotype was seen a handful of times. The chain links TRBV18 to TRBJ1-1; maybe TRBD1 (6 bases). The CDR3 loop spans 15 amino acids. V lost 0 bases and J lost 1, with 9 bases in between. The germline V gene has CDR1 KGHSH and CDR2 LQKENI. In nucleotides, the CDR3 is TGTGCCAGCTCACCACCGGGACAACCGAACACTGAAGCTTTCTTT. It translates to CASSPPGQPNTEAFF.

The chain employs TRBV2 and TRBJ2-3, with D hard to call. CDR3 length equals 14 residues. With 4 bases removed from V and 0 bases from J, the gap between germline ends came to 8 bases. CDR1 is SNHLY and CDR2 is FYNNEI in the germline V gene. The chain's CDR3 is CASSGVTSTDTQYF. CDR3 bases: TGTGCCAGCAGTGGAGTAACTAGCACAGATACGCAGTATTTT.

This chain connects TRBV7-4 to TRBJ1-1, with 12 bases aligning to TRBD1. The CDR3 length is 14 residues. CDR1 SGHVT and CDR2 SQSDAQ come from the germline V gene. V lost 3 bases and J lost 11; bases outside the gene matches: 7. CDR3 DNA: TGTGCCAGCAGCTTCGCGGGACAGGGGGCTGGGGCTTTCTTT. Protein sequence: CASSFAGQGAGAFF.